Below are 3 T cell receptor beta chains sequenced from a single sample in a study of shared clonotypes between healthy human individuals. TCRdb keeps only in-frame clones here, not all; method: immunoSEQ multiplex PCR. The sample consists of around 700,000 clones, about two thirds of them appearing once. Sample: memory CD4+ T cells sorted from blood. Subset here: CD45RA-negative fraction. The source of these receptors is a woman in her twenties or thirties in good health.

The rearrangement links TRBV29-1 to TRBJ1-2, with D uncertain. The germline V gene encodes CDR1 SQVTM and CDR2 ANQGSEA. This CDR3 comprises 12 residues. Trimming stripped 5 bases from V and 2 bases from J, with 9 bases between. The CDR3 coding sequence is TGCAGCGTTCATGAACAGAACTATGGCTACACCTTC. Translating gives CSVHEQNYGYTF. The complete variable domain, with remaining parts taken from reference TRBV29-1 and TRBJ1-2, reads SAVISQKPSRDICQRGTSLTIQCQVDSQVTMMFWYRQQPGQSLTLIATANQGSEATYESGFVIDKFPISRPNLTFSTLTVSNMSPEDSSIYLCSVHEQNYGYTFGSGTRLTVV.

The V and J genes are TRBV7-9 and TRBJ1-1; the match to TRBD1 covers 7 bases. Germline values: CDR1 SEHNR, CDR2 FQNEAQ (reference sequence). With V trimmed by 10 bases and J by 4 bases, 9 bases remained unmatched. The CDR3 has 13 residues. CDR3 protein: CATDRQGRTEAFF. The CDR3, as DNA: TGTGCCACCGACCGACAGGGACGCACTGAAGCTTTCTTT.

This clone was picked up many times. The sample holds other DNA sequences that translate to the same CDR3. The chain is built from TRBV7-9 and TRBJ1-1; 7 positions agree with TRBD1. V shed 2 bases, J shed 5 bases, and the junction held 5 bases outside the gene matches. Germline-derived CDR1 and CDR2 are SEHNR and FQNEAQ (reference sequence). This CDR3 has 14 residues. CDR3 sequence reads: CASSLWTGGTEAFF. CDR3 nucleotides: TGTGCCAGCAGCTTATGGACAGGCGGAACTGAAGCTTTCTTT.